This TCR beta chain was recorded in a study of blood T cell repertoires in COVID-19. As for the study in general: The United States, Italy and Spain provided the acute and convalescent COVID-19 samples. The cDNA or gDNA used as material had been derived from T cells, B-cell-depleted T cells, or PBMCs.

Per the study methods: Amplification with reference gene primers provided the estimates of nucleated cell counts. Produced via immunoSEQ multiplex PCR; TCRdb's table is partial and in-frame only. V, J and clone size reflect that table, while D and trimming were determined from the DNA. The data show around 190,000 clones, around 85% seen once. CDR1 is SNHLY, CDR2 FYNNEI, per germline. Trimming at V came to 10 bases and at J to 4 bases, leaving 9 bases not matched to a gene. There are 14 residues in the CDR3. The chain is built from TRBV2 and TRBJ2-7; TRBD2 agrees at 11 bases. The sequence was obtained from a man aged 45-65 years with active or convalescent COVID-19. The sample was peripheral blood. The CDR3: CATQAGLAVYEQYF. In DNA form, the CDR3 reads TGTGCCACCCAAGCGGGACTAGCGGTTTACGAGCAGTACTTC.